This TCR beta chain is drawn from a study of blood T cell repertoires in COVID-19. Trimming pared 6 bases from V and 8 bases from J, leaving 16 bases between. Germline values: CDR1 SNHLY, CDR2 FYNNEI. There are 13 residues in the CDR3. TCRdb's table, derived via immunoSEQ multiplex PCR, lists solely in-frame clones and lacks some. The sample includes 300,000 to 400,000 clones, around 87% of them seen just once. This receptor was identified in a woman aged 60 to 75 with COVID-19, enrolled during active disease. This chain uses TRBV2 with TRBJ1-2, with unresolved D. Sequencing used peripheral blood. The CDR3 reads CASRFAYLWGYTF. CDR3 nucleotide sequence: TGTGCCAGCAGATTCGCCTACCTGTGGGGCTACACCTTC.